This T cell receptor beta chain was captured by sequencing in a study of blood T cell repertoires in COVID-19. Study overall: The study drew acute and convalescent COVID-19 samples from the United States, Italy and Spain. Sources were T cells, B-cell-depleted T cells, or PBMCs; the material itself was cDNA or gDNA.

A Seattle source enrolled patients during active infection and followed them longitudinally. The trim removed 4 bases at V and 4 bases at J, leaving 9 bases unmatched. The CDR3 has 15 residues. The germline V gene has CDR1 SGHDT and CDR2 YYEEEE. As originally analysed: Scientists estimated how many nucleated cells there were by amplifying reference gene primers. Some clones are missing from TCRdb's copy, which holds only in-frame ones; the method was immunoSEQ multiplex PCR. Clone size and the V and J calls come from that table; the DNA yielded D and trimming. The sample lists about 260,000 clones; approximately 92% were seen once.

Material: peripheral blood. The receptor was isolated from a person aged 18 to 35 with COVID-19, enrolled during active disease. The chain couples TRBV5-6 to TRBJ2-7; 9 nucleotides line up with TRBD2. The CDR3 here is CASSARLADLYEQYF. The CDR3 DNA reads TGTGCCAGCAGCGCCAGACTAGCGGACCTATACGAGCAGTACTTC.